This TCR beta chain was retrieved from a study of blood T cells in healthy people across ages. The CDR3 loop spans 13 amino acids. Germline V gene data show CDR1 as LNHDA and CDR2 as SQIVND (reference sequence). The germline V and J ends were trimmed by 6 bases and 2 bases, with 11 bases remaining between them. A J-beta primer mix and a sample-barcoded 5' primer were used in a second PCR of about 7 to 11 cycles. TCRdb passed the 5' RACE reads through MiXCR, listing each CDR3 protein once. The table records roughly 800,000 distinct CDR3 sequences, roughly 25% of them present only once. The sample also formed part of further work on T cells of mothers and their children.

The source is a boy aged 5-17 years in good health. Input material: blood. This rearrangement joins TRBV19 to TRBJ2-7; the D gene is possibly TRBD1 (5 bases). The CDR3 sequence: CASRVPGTYEQYF. Here the CDR3 DNA reads TGTGCCAGTAGGGTCCCAGGGACCTACGAGCAGTACTTC.